This T cell receptor beta chain was retrieved from a study of identical twins. Addition of a universal primer site occurred through template switching, and cDNA carried unique molecular identifiers. TCRdb fed the 5' RACE reads into MiXCR, producing one record per CDR3 protein. The table lists 690,000 or so distinct CDR3 sequences, approximately 6.1% of them singletons. This clonotype was counted many times. Specimen: naive T cells sorted from blood. The clonotype originates from a man aged 18-30 years in good health.

CDR3 in DNA: TGTGCCAGCAGTTACTCGACCGGGTTCTACAATGAGCAGTTCTTC. Encoded protein: CASSYSTGFYNEQFF. The chain combines TRBV6-5 with TRBJ2-1; D is unresolved. The CDR3 has 15 residues. V lost 0 bases and J 3 bases, leaving 9 bases between the germline ends. Germline V gene data show CDR1 as MNHEY and CDR2 as SVGAGI.